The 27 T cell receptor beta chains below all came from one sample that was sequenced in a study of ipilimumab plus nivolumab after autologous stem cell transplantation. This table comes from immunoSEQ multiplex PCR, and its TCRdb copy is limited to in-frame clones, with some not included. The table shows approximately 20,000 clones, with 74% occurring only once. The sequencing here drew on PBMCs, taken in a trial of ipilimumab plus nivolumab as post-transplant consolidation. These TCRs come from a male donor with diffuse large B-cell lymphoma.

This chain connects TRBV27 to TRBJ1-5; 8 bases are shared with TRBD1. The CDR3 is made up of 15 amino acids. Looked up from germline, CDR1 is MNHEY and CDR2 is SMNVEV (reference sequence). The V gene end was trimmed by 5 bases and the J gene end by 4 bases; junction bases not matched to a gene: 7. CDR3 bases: TGTGCCAGCAGTACCCAGGGGGCACCGAATCAGCCCCAGCATTTT. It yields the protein CASSTQGAPNQPQHF.

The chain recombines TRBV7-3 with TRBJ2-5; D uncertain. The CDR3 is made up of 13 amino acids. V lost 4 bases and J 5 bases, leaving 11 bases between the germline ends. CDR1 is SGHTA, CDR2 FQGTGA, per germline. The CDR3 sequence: CASSSTVLETQYF. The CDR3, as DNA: TGTGCCAGCAGCTCAACCGTCTTGGAGACCCAGTACTTC.

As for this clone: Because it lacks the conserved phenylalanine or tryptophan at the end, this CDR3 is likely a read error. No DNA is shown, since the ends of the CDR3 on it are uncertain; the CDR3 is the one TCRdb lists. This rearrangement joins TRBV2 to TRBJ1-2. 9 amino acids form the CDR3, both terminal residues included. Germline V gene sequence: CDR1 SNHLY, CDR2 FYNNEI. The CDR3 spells CASRNGGGL.

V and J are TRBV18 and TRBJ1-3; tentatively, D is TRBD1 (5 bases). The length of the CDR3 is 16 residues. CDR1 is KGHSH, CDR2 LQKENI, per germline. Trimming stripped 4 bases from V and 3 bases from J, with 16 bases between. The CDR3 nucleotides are TGTGCCAGCTCACTCCGATCTGGGGCGGATGGAAACACCATATATTTT. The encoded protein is CASSLRSGADGNTIYF.

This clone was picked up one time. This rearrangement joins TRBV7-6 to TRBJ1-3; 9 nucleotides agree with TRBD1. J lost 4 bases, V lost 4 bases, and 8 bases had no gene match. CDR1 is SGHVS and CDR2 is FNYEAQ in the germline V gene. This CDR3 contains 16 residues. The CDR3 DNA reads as TGTGCCAGCAGCTGGGACAGGGCCGAGGGGGGAAACACCATATATTTT. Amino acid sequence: CASSWDRAEGGNTIYF.

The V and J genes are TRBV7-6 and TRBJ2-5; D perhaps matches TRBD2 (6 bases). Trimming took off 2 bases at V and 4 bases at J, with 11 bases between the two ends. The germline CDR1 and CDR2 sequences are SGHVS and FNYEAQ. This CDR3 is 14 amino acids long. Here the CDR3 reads CASSLRQGGETQYF. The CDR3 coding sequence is TGTGCCAGCAGCTTAAGGCAGGGAGGAGAGACCCAGTACTTC.

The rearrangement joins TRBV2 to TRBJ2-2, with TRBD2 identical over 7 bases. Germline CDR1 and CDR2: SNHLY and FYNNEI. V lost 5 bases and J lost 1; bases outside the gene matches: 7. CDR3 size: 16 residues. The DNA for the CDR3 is TGTGCCAGCAGTCGGTTAGCGGGTATGAACACCGGGGAGCTGTTTTTT. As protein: CASSRLAGMNTGELFF. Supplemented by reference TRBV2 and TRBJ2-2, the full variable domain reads EPEVTQTPSHQVTQMGQEVILRCVPISNHLYFYWYRQILGQKVEFLVSFYNNEISEKSEIFDDQFSVERPDGSNFTLKIRSTKLEDSAMYFCASSRLAGMNTGELFFGEGSRLTVL.

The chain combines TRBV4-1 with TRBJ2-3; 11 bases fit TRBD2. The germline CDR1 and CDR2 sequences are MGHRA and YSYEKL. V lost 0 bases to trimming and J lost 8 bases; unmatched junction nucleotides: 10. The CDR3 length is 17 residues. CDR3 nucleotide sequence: TGCGCCAGCAGCCAAGATCCCCTACTAGCGGGAGTTCGTACGCAGTATTTT. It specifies CASSQDPLLAGVRTQYF.

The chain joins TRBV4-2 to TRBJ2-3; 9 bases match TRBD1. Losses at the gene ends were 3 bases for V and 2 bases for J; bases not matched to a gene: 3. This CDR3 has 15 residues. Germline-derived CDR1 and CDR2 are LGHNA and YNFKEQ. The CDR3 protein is CASSHRQGVTDTQYF. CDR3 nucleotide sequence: TGTGCCAGCAGCCATCGACAGGGGGTCACAGATACGCAGTATTTT.

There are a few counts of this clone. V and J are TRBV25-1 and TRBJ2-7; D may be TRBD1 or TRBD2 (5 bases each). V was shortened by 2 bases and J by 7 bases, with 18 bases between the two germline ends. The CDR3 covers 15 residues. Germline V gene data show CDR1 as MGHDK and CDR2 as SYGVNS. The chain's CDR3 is CASSEHNGGSREQYF. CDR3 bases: TGTGCCAGCAGTGAACATAATGGGGGATCGAGGGAGCAGTACTTC.

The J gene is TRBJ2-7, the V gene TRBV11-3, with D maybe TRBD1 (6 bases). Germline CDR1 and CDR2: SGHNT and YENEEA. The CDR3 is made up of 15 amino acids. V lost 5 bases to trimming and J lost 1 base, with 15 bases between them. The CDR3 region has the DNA TGTGCCAGCAGCAGAGGGACAACGACATCCTACGAGCAGTACTTC. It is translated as CASSRGTTTSYEQYF.

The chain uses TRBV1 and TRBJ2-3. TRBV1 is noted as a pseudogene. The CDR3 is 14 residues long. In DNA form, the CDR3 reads TGCACCAGCAGCCATCGAAGACGTGCAGATACGCAGTATTTT. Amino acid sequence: CTSSHRRRADTQYF.

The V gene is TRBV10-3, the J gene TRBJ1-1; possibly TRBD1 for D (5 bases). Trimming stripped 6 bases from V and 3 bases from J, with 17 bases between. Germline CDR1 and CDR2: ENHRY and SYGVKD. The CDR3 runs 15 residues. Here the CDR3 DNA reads TGTGCCATCAGGACACAGGCGTTGGACGACACTGAAGCTTTCTTT. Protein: CAIRTQALDDTEAFF.

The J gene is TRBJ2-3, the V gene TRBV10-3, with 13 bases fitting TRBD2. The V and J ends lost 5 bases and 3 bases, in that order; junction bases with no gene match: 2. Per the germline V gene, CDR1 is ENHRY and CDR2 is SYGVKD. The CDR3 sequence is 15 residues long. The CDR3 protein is CAISRGLAGTDTQYF. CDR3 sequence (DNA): TGTGCCATCAGTCGGGGACTAGCGGGGACAGATACGCAGTATTTT.

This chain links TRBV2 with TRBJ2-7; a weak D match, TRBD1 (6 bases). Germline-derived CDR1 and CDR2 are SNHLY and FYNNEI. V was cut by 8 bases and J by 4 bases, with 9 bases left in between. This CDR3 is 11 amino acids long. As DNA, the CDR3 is TGTGCCAGCGCCAGGGGTTACGAGCAGTACTTC. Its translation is CASARGYEQYF.

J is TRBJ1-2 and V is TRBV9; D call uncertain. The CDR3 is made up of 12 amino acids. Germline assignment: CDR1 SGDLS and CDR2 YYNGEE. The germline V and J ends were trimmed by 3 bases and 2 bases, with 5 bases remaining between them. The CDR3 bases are TGTGCCAGCAGCGGCGTCAACTATGGCTACACCTTC. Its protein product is CASSGVNYGYTF.

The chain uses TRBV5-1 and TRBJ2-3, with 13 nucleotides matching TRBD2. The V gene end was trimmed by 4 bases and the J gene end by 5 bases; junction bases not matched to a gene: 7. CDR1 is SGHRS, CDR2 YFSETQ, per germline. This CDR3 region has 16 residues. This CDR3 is CASSPGTSGAEDTQYF. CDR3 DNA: TGCGCCAGCAGCCCCGGGACTAGCGGGGCGGAAGATACGCAGTATTTT.

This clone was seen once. The CDR3 region is CASSVGGNTDTQYF. In DNA, the CDR3 is TGTGCCAGCAGCGTGGGGGGCAACACAGATACGCAGTATTTT. The chain links TRBV9 to TRBJ2-3, with D perhaps matching TRBD1 or TRBD2 (6 bases each). Trimming took off 2 bases at V and 2 bases at J, with 9 bases between the two ends. CDR1 SGDLS and CDR2 YYNGEE come from the germline V gene. This CDR3 is 14 amino acids long. Based on the CDR3 plus reference TRBV9 and TRBJ2-3, the full variable domain is DSGVTQTPKHLITATGQRVTLRCSPRSGDLSVYWYQQSLDQGLQFLIQYYNGEERAKGNILERFSAQQFPDLHSELNLSSLELGDSALYFCASSVGGNTDTQYFGPGTRLTVL.

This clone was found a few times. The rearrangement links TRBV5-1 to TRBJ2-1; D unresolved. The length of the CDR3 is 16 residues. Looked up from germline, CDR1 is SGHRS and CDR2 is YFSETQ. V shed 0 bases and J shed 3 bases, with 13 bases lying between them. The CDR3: CASSLADLSYYNEQFF. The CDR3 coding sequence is TGCGCCAGCAGCTTGGCGGACCTTTCCTACTACAATGAGCAGTTCTTC.

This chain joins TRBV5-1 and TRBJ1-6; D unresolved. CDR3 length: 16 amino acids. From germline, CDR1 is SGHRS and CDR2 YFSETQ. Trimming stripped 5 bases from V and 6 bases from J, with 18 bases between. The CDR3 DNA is TGCGCCAGCAGGGGTGGTGGAGAGCTTAGTAATTCACCCCTCCACTTT. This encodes CASRGGGELSNSPLHF.

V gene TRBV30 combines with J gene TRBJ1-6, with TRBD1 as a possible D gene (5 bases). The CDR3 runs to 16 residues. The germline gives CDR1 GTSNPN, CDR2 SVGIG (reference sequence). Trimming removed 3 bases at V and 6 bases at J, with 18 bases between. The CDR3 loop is CAWRLGGFGFNSPLHF. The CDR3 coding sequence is TGTGCCTGGAGATTGGGGGGGTTCGGATTTAATTCACCCCTCCACTTT.

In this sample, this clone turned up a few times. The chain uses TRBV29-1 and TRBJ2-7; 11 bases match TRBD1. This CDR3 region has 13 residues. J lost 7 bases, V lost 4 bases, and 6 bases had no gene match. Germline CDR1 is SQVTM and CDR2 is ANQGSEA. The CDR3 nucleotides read TGCAGCGTTGTGGGACAGGGGGGTCGGGAGCAGTACTTC. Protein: CSVVGQGGREQYF.

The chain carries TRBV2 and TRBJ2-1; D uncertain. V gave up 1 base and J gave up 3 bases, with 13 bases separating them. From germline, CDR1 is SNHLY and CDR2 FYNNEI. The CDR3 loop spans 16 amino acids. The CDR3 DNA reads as TGTGCCAGCAGTGAAGATGACTCCTACGTCTACAATGAGCAGTTCTTC. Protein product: CASSEDDSYVYNEQFF. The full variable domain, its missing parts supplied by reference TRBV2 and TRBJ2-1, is EPEVTQTPSHQVTQMGQEVILRCVPISNHLYFYWYRQILGQKVEFLVSFYNNEISEKSEIFDDQFSVERPDGSNFTLKIRSTKLEDSAMYFCASSEDDSYVYNEQFFGPGTRLTVL.

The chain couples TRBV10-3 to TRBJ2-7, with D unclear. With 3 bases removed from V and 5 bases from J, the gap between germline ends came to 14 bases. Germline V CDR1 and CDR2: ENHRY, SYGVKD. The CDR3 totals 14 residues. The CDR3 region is CAISEEQSVNEQYF. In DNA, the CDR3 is TGTGCCATCAGTGAAGAACAGAGTGTGAACGAGCAGTACTTC.

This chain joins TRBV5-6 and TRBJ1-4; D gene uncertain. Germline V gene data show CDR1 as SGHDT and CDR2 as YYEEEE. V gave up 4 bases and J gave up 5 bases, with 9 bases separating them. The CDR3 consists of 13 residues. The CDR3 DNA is TGTGCCAGCAGCACGCCGGAGAATGAAAAACTGTTTTTT. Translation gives CASSTPENEKLFF.

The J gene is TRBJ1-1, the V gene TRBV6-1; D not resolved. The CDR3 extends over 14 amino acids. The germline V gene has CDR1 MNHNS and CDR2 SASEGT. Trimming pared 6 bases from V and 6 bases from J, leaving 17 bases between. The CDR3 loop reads CASSAARTRAEAFF. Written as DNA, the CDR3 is TGTGCCAGCAGCGCAGCTCGGACGAGAGCTGAAGCTTTCTTT.

CDR3 protein: CASSHTGGKEKLFF. The CDR3 nucleotides read TGTGCCAGCAGTCATACAGGGGGCAAGGAAAAACTGTTTTTT. V is TRBV27 and J is TRBJ1-4; 9 bases agree with TRBD1. Unmatched junction bases numbered 6, after V lost 5 bases and J lost 8 bases. Germline-derived CDR1 and CDR2 are MNHEY and SMNVEV (reference sequence). The CDR3 length is 14 residues.